These 10 T cell receptor beta chains were sequenced from one sample in a study of blood T cell repertoires in COVID-19. Sequencing was performed with immunoSEQ multiplex PCR; in TCRdb, only in-frame clones are kept and a portion is missing. The table has about 250,000 clones, roughly 87% seen once. The sequenced material came from PBMCs or T cells enriched from blood (not recorded which). The receptors shown here come from a woman in her thirties with acute COVID-19.

The J gene is TRBJ1-2, the V gene TRBV7-9; 8 bases align to TRBD1. CDR1 and CDR2 from the germline V gene are SEHNR and FQNEAQ (reference sequence). This CDR3 contains 15 residues. Unmatched junction bases numbered 9, after V lost 4 bases and J lost 5 bases. CDR3 residues: CASSSWTGNYYGYTF. As DNA, the CDR3 is TGTGCCAGCAGCTCTTGGACAGGGAATTATTATGGCTACACCTTC.

This clone was recorded a few times. The chain links TRBV29-1 to TRBJ1-4; TRBD1 is a possible D gene (6 bases). The CDR3 is made up of 14 amino acids. Trimming took 3 bases from V and 4 from J, leaving 12 bases between them. The germline CDR1 and CDR2 sequences are SQVTM and ANQGSEA. DNA for the CDR3: TGCAGCGTTGATGCCGGGGGGCTTAATGAAAAACTGTTTTTT. Translating gives CSVDAGGLNEKLFF.

The chain combines TRBV9 with TRBJ2-1; TRBD2 agrees at 12 bases. This CDR3 contains 15 residues. The ends lost 0 bases at V and 5 bases at J; junction bases unmatched: 0. CDR1 is SGDLS and CDR2 is YYNGEE in the germline V gene. The CDR3 here is CASSVGTSGDNEQFF. The CDR3 DNA reads as TGTGCCAGCAGCGTAGGGACTAGCGGGGACAATGAGCAGTTCTTC.

This chain connects TRBV5-1 to TRBJ2-7; D gene ambiguous. Germline V lookup: CDR1 SGHRS, CDR2 YFSETQ. Trimming left V 4 bases short and J 5 bases short, with 7 bases between. CDR3 length: 11 amino acids. The CDR3 protein is CASSRGNEQYF. The CDR3 coding sequence is TGCGCCAGCAGCAGAGGCAACGAGCAGTACTTC.

V and J are TRBV27 and TRBJ1-1; D is perhaps TRBD1 (5 bases). The V end was cut by 8 bases, the J end by 1 base, with 11 bases between. This CDR3 has 13 residues. In germline, CDR1 is MNHEY, CDR2 SMNVEV (reference sequence). CDR3 DNA sequence: TGTGCCAGCCGACGCAGGGAGAACACTGAAGCTTTCTTT. Amino acids: CASRRRENTEAFF.

The chain joins TRBV7-2 to TRBJ1-2; D is unclear. Trimming cost V 5 bases and J 7 bases, with 14 bases left between them. The germline V gene encodes CDR1 SGHTA and CDR2 FQGNSA. The CDR3 is 13 residues long. The CDR3: CASSRIRGVGYTF. DNA for the CDR3: TGTGCCAGCAGCCGAATCCGGGGTGTTGGCTACACCTTC.

J is TRBJ1-1 and V is TRBV4-3; weak D call: TRBD1 (6 bases). The V gene lost 6 bases and the J gene lost 4 bases, with 18 bases spanning the gap. Germline V gene lookup returns CDR1 LGHNA and CDR2 YSLEER. The CDR3 is 15 amino acids. DNA of the CDR3: TGCGCCAGCAGGAGACTCACAGGGCTGGTCACTGAAGCTTTCTTT. Translated, it gives CASRRLTGLVTEAFF.

In regard to this clone: A read error may produce the germline difference seen at one junction end. The chain joins TRBV7-7 to TRBJ2-5; 11 nucleotides align to TRBD2. Germline CDR1 and CDR2: SSHAT and FNYEAQ (reference sequence). The length of the CDR3 is 15 residues. The CDR3, as DNA: TGTGCTAGCAGCTTGGCTAGCGGGGGGTTGGAGACCCAGTACTTC. Protein sequence: CASSLASGGLETQYF. Full variable domain (remainder filled in from reference TRBV7-7 and TRBJ2-5): GAGVSQSPRYKVTKRGQDVTLRCDPISSHATLYWYQQALGQGPEFLTYFNYEAQPDKSGLPSDRFSAERPEGSISTLTIQRTEQRDSAMYRCASSLASGGLETQYFGPGTRLLVL.

This chain uses TRBV5-8 with TRBJ1-6; the D is unclear. The germline V gene encodes CDR1 SGHTS and CDR2 YDEGEE. V shed 3 bases and J shed 6 bases, with 13 bases lying between them. The CDR3 extends over 15 amino acids. CDR3 sequence (DNA): TGTGCCAGCAGCTCGCGCACGCGGATTAATTCACCCCTCCACTTT. Translated, it gives CASSSRTRINSPLHF.

This chain connects TRBV4-3 to TRBJ2-1; D may be TRBD2 (7 bases). Trimming took 1 base from V and 3 from J, leaving 19 bases between them. The V gene's germline CDR1 is LGHNA and CDR2 YSLEER. The CDR3 runs to 18 residues. Written as DNA, the CDR3 is TGCGCCAGCAGCCAAGCCGGGGGGCAGGGACGAAACTACAATGAGCAGTTCTTC. Its protein is CASSQAGGQGRNYNEQFF.